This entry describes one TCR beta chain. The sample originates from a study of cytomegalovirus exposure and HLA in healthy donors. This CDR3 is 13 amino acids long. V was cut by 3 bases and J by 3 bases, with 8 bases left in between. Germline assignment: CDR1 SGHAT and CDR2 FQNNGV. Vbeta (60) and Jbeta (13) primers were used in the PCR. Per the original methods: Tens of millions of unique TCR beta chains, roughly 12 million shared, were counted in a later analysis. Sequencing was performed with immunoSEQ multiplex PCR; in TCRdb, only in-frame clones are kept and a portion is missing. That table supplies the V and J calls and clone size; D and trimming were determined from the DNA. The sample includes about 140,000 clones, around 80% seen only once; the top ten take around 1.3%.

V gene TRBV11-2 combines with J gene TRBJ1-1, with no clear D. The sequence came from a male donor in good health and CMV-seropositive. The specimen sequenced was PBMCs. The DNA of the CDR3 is TGTGCCAGCAGCTTCCCTGGCTACACTGAAGCTTTCTTT. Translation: CASSFPGYTEAFF.